Given below is one T cell receptor (beta chain) in context. What antigen it recognizes has not been identified. Within one base of it there is no much larger clone, and no base qualities were kept. The immunoSEQ Assay, a bias-controlled multiplex PCR, was used to amplify TCRbeta CDR3 regions from genomic DNA. Per the source publication's procedure: Within the assay, amplification of reference gene primers was used to estimate how many nucleated cells each sample contained. Sequence reads were collapsed and filtered to measure the absolute abundance of every unique TCRbeta CDR3 rearrangement. For each sample, productive Simpson clonality was calculated by taking the square root of Simpson's diversity index across productive rearrangements. Held by TCRdb, this immuneACCESS table contains in-frame sequences only and omits some clones. Under half of the omission traces to an unresolved V gene where checked; the cause of the rest is unknown. The V and J calls and clone size are taken from that table; D and trimming were inferred from the DNA. For this sample the table gives about 140,000 clones, of which about 80% were detected only once. 3.5% of the sample is held by the ten biggest clonotypes.

Including cysteine and phenylalanine, the CDR3 has 16 amino acids. The sequence is cut down to CDR3 DNA, 48 bases in frame from base 1. Sequences KGHDR (CDR1) and SFDVKD (CDR2) are obtained from the germline V gene. Trimming removed 4 bases from V and 3 bases from J; the gene matches leave 7 bases unexplained. Another Seattle source contributed samples from volunteer blood donors who had recovered from COVID-19. Whole blood was collected in K2EDTA tubes by collaborating institutions according to the institutions' own protocols. For TCRbeta analysis, collaborator samples were shipped as frozen whole blood, as isolated PBMCs, or as DNA extracted from either sample type. These data originate in a study of blood T cell repertoires in COVID-19 (TCRdb year 2020). Turning to the overall study: The collaborator samples originated in the United States, Italy and Spain and spanned the acute and convalescent phases of COVID-19. The prospective study material was composed of cDNA or gDNA derived from T cells, B-cell-depleted T cells, or PBMCs. The dataset comprised deeply sampled blood TCRbeta repertoires from subjects exposed to, actively infected with, or recovered from COVID-19. The repertoires were released in a freely available public database meant as a resource for research on the immune response to SARS-CoV-2. Samples came from the ongoing ImmuneRACE study (first 160 participants) plus 1,254 subjects from 6 global collaborators. A de-identified subject ID, COVID-19 status, age in years and sex were almost always included in the sample metadata. Where HLA class I and class II types were available, the types were taken from metadata supplied by the sample provider, not from assay-based typing.

On the study overall, not on this receptor specifically: Clinical and demographic metadata were provided uncurated, with the amount varying by source and participant.

The sequenced sample was peripheral blood. The chain joins TRBV24-1 to TRBJ2-3, and 9 junctional nucleotides match TRBD1. The TCR sequence derives from a man aged 70-80 years who had recovered from COVID-19. The CDR3 here reads CATSDPPGQGTDTQYF. The nucleotide sequence reads as follows: TGTGCCACCAGTGACCCCCCGGGACAGGGTACAGATACGCAGTATTTT.